This entry lists 28 T cell receptor beta chains sequenced from one sample in a study of blood T cell repertoires in COVID-19. The method was immunoSEQ multiplex PCR; TCRdb's version includes in-frame clones alone and lacks a portion of them. This table holds 62,000 or so clones, around 86% found once. Sample: peripheral blood. The receptors derive from a woman aged 60-75 years with acute or convalescent COVID-19.

The genes are TRBV5-6 and TRBJ1-5; 8 bases align to TRBD1. Unmatched junction bases numbered 4, after V lost 2 bases and J lost 0 bases. Germline loops: CDR1 SGHDT, CDR2 YYEEEE. This CDR3 is 16 amino acids long. CDR3 nucleotide sequence: TGTGCCAGCAGCTTAACAGGGGGGGTTAGCAATCAGCCCCAGCATTTT. This gives the protein CASSLTGGVSNQPQHF.

The chain combines TRBV6-6 with TRBJ1-5; D not resolved. Trimming removed 2 bases from V and 2 bases from J, with 7 bases in between. CDR3 length equals 14 residues. Per germline, CDR1 MNHNY and CDR2 SVGAGI (reference sequence). The CDR3 protein is CASSYMEGNQPQHF. The CDR3 bases are TGTGCCAGCAGTTACATGGAGGGCAATCAGCCCCAGCATTTT.

The V and J genes are TRBV5-1 and TRBJ2-7; maybe TRBD2 (5 bases). CDR3 length equals 12 residues. CDR1 and CDR2 (germline): SGHRS, YFSETQ. Trimming removed 5 bases at V and 0 bases at J, with 6 bases between. CDR3 amino acids: CASRGDSYEQYF. In nucleotides, the CDR3 is TGCGCCAGCAGGGGAGACTCCTACGAGCAGTACTTC.

The CDR3 is CASSLGRVRTPTNYGYTF. The DNA for the CDR3 is TGTGCCAGCAGCTTGGGGCGGGTCCGGACCCCTACTAACTATGGCTACACCTTC. The rearrangement joins TRBV5-4 to TRBJ1-2; the D is unclear. The CDR3 has 18 amino acids. Deletions cut 0 bases from V and 0 bases from J, with 18 bases between. CDR1 is SGHNT, CDR2 YYREEE, per germline (reference sequence).

The genes are TRBV4-1 and TRBJ2-7; TRBD2 aligns across 7 bases. The trim removed 1 base at V and 6 bases at J, leaving 9 bases unmatched. The CDR3 covers 15 residues. From germline, CDR1 is MGHRA and CDR2 YSYEKL. CDR3 sequence: CASSQGPAVAGEQYF. The CDR3 DNA reads as TGCGCCAGCAGCCAAGGCCCAGCGGTAGCGGGCGAGCAGTACTTC.

The chain uses TRBV3-1 (or the pseudogene TRBV3-2) and TRBJ2-2, with D perhaps matching TRBD2 (5 bases). Germline CDR1 reads LGHDT; CDR2 reads YNNKEL (reference sequence). With 0 bases removed from V and 6 bases from J, the gap between germline ends came to 17 bases. This CDR3 comprises 17 residues. The CDR3 protein is CASSQDMGHGGPGELFF. The CDR3 DNA follows: TGTGCCAGCAGCCAAGATATGGGTCACGGCGGGCCCGGGGAGCTGTTTTTT.

The rearrangement links TRBV30 to TRBJ1-5; maybe TRBD1 (6 bases). Between the trimmed V and J ends, which lost 0 bases and 5 bases, there was a span of 23 bases. The length of the CDR3 is 18 residues. CDR1 is GTSNPN, CDR2 SVGIG, per germline (reference sequence). The DNA for the CDR3 is TGTGCCTGGAGTGTATCGCGGTTGGCCAGGGGAAGTTATCAGCCCCAGCATTTT. This sequence encodes CAWSVSRLARGSYQPQHF.

CDR3 sequence (DNA): TGTGCCAGCAGCGTGATGGGACAGGGGGATTACAATGAGCAGTTCTTC. Residues: CASSVMGQGDYNEQFF. The chain is built from TRBV9 and TRBJ2-1, with TRBD1 matching 11 bases. The ends lost 2 bases at V and 4 bases at J; junction bases unmatched: 5. Germline-derived CDR1 and CDR2 are SGDLS and YYNGEE. The CDR3 has 16 residues.

CDR3 sequence (DNA): TGCGCCAGCAGCCCGACCGGGGGAGGGTTGGGCTACACCTTC. This sequence encodes CASSPTGGGLGYTF. This chain uses TRBV5-1 with TRBJ1-2; TRBD1 is a possible D gene (5 bases). The germline V gene encodes CDR1 SGHRS and CDR2 YFSETQ. V was trimmed by 4 bases and J by 8 bases, leaving 18 bases between them. This CDR3 has 14 amino acids. The entire variable domain, with the rest obtained from reference TRBV5-1 and TRBJ1-2, is as follows: KAGVTQTPRYLIKTRGQQVTLSCSPISGHRSVSWYQQTPGQGLQFLFEYFSETQRNKGNFPGRFSGRQFSNSRSEMNVSTLELGDSALYLCASSPTGGGLGYTFGSGTRLTVV.

The V call is TRBV28, the J call TRBJ2-1, with 12 nucleotides matching TRBD2. J was trimmed by 4 bases and V by 2 bases; bases with no gene match: 3. The CDR3 is made up of 16 amino acids. Germline V gene sequence: CDR1 MDHEN, CDR2 SYDVKM. As DNA, the CDR3 is TGTGCCAGCAGTTTAGCACTAGCGGGAGGTTACAATGAGCAGTTCTTC. This encodes CASSLALAGGYNEQFF.

The chain uses TRBV29-1 and TRBJ2-7, with 11 nucleotides matching TRBD1. CDR3 length equals 14 residues. V shed 6 bases and J 3 bases; nucleotides not matched to a gene: 7. Germline values: CDR1 SQVTM, CDR2 ANQGSEA. The CDR3 sequence: CSVSRDRGVYEQYF. The DNA for the CDR3 is TGCAGCGTAAGCCGGGACAGGGGGGTCTACGAGCAGTACTTC.

The V and J genes are TRBV28 and TRBJ1-6, with D perhaps TRBD1 (5 bases). The germline V gene has CDR1 MDHEN and CDR2 SYDVKM. The CDR3 loop spans 16 amino acids. Trimming removed 6 bases from V and 2 bases from J, with 14 bases in between. CDR3 amino acids: CASRSQGAPYNSPLHF. The CDR3 DNA is TGTGCCAGCAGGAGCCAAGGGGCCCCCTATAATTCACCCCTCCACTTT.

The rearrangement uses TRBV7-9 and TRBJ1-3, with TRBD1 identical over 8 bases. V dropped 0 bases and J dropped 2; count of bases not matched to a gene: 9. The CDR3 runs to 18 residues. The germline gives CDR1 SEHNR, CDR2 FQNEAQ (reference sequence). The CDR3 DNA follows: TGTGCCAGCAGCTTAGCCCTCCTCCAGACAGGGGCTGGAAACACCATATATTTT. This codes for CASSLALLQTGAGNTIYF.

The J gene is TRBJ1-1, the V gene TRBV6-5, with unresolved D. The V gene's germline CDR1 is MNHEY and CDR2 SVGAGI. The V and J ends lost 2 bases and 2 bases respectively, with 6 bases between them. The CDR3 contains 13 residues. CDR3 loop: CASSYGPNTEAFF. For the CDR3, the DNA is TGTGCCAGCAGTTACGGGCCCAACACTGAAGCTTTCTTT.

This chain links TRBV2 with TRBJ1-5; no firm D call. The CDR3 has 15 amino acids. Germline V lookup: CDR1 SNHLY, CDR2 FYNNEI. Trimming shortened V by 7 bases and J by 7 bases, and 20 bases separated the two germline ends. The CDR3, as DNA: TGTGCCAGCACCAGCGGTATCACCCGGGGACAGCCCCAGCATTTT. This codes for CASTSGITRGQPQHF.

The chain is built from TRBV5-1 and TRBJ1-4, with TRBD1 identical over 7 bases. Trimming took 0 bases from V and 2 from J; bases not matched to a gene: 1. Germline CDR1 reads SGHRS; CDR2 reads YFSETQ. The CDR3 has 15 amino acids. This CDR3 reads CASSLEGGTNEKLFF. In DNA form, the CDR3 reads TGCGCCAGCAGCTTGGAAGGGGGCACTAATGAAAAACTGTTTTTT.

The rearrangement links TRBV30 to TRBJ2-1; 10 nucleotides agree with TRBD1. The junction had 8 bases not matched to a gene; V was cut back by 3 bases and J by 0 bases. The CDR3 is 17 amino acids. In germline, CDR1 is GTSNPN, CDR2 SVGIG (reference sequence). CDR3 sequence reads: CAWSGTGAPYSYNEQFF. Written as DNA, the CDR3 is TGTGCCTGGAGCGGGACAGGGGCTCCATACTCCTACAATGAGCAGTTCTTC.

Concerning this clone itself: The same CDR3 also results from other DNA sequences found in this sample. The chain couples TRBV24-1 to TRBJ1-2; TRBD1 matches 7 bases. The germline V gene has CDR1 KGHDR and CDR2 SFDVKD. CDR3 length equals 14 residues. V lost 5 bases and J lost 4; bases outside the gene matches: 6. For the CDR3, the DNA is TGTGCCACCAGTGCTAGACAGGGAAGCTATGGCTACACCTTC. Its translation is CATSARQGSYGYTF.

J is TRBJ1-5 and V is TRBV27, with D possibly TRBD1 on 6 matching bases. Trimming cost V 1 base and J 2 bases, with 9 bases left between them. The CDR3 runs 15 residues. CDR1 is MNHEY and CDR2 is SMNVEV in the germline V gene (reference sequence). CDR3 nucleotides: TGTGCCAGCAGTTTATTGGCAGGGGGCAATCAGCCCCAGCATTTT. Translating gives CASSLLAGGNQPQHF.

The CDR3 reads CASSQAGSGGNSPLHF. For the CDR3, the DNA is TGTGCCAGCAGCCAAGCAGGGAGTGGGGGGAATTCACCCCTCCACTTT. This chain uses TRBV4-2 with TRBJ1-6; TRBD1 might be the D (5 bases). Germline-derived CDR1 and CDR2 are LGHNA and YNFKEQ. This CDR3 spans 16 amino acids. V lost 1 base and J 7 bases, leaving 14 bases between the germline ends.

V gene TRBV3-1 (or the pseudogene TRBV3-2) combines with J gene TRBJ1-4, with D hard to call. V dropped 2 bases and J dropped 7 bases, with 8 bases sitting between them. Germline V CDR1 and CDR2: LGHDT, YNNKEL (reference sequence). The CDR3 runs to 13 residues. The DNA of the CDR3 is TGTGCCAGCAGCCAATTGGCAAGTGAAAAACTGTTTTTT. Protein product: CASSQLASEKLFF.

A few counts support this clone. The chain carries TRBV3-1 (or the pseudogene TRBV3-2) and TRBJ1-1; D not certain. Germline V lookup: CDR1 LGHDT, CDR2 YNNKEL (reference sequence). V was pared by 0 bases and J by 0 bases, with 5 bases between. This CDR3 is built from 14 residues. The CDR3 protein is CASSQDTVNTEAFF. The DNA of the CDR3 is TGTGCCAGCAGCCAAGACACGGTGAACACTGAAGCTTTCTTT.

V usage is TRBV3-1 (or the pseudogene TRBV3-2) and J usage is TRBJ1-3; D may be TRBD1 (5 bases). This CDR3 is 15 amino acids long. V was cut by 1 base and J by 4 bases, with 11 bases left in between. Germline V gene sequence: CDR1 LGHDT, CDR2 YNNKEL (reference sequence). The CDR3 nucleotides read TGTGCCAGCAGCCAAGGTAGGGGCGCAGGAAACACCATATATTTT. It specifies CASSQGRGAGNTIYF.

A few counts support this clone. Other DNA variants within this sample encode the same CDR3. The rearrangement joins TRBV12-3 or TRBV12-4 to TRBJ2-3; no definite D call. V was cut by 3 bases and J by 6 bases, with 7 bases left in between. This CDR3 is 12 amino acids long. The CDR3 DNA reads TGTGCCAGCAGTTTTTTCCCGGATACGCAGTATTTT. Translating gives CASSFFPDTQYF.

The chain joins TRBV5-6 to TRBJ1-1, with 12 bases matching TRBD1. The CDR3 has 14 residues. V was clipped by 4 bases and J by 6 bases; unmatched bases: 4. CDR1 SGHDT and CDR2 YYEEEE come from the germline V gene. CDR3 in DNA: TGTGCCAGCAGCACGGGACAGGGGGCTGCTGAAGCTTTCTTT. Encoded protein: CASSTGQGAAEAFF.

This clone was observed a single time. The J gene is TRBJ2-7, the V gene TRBV5-1, with 7 bases aligning to TRBD2. J gave up 7 bases and V 4 bases, and 17 bases lay outside the gene matches. CDR3 length: 16 amino acids. Per germline, CDR1 SGHRS and CDR2 YFSETQ. CDR3 region: CASSPPLGGRYEEQYF. The CDR3 DNA reads TGCGCCAGCAGCCCACCTTTGGGGGGGAGGTATGAAGAGCAGTACTTC.

On this clone itself: The junction departs from germline at one end; a sequencing error may be responsible. The chain has TRBV6-5 and TRBJ1-3; D is unclear. Germline V CDR1 and CDR2: MNHEY, SVGAGI. The CDR3 covers 13 residues. The CDR3 sequence: CTSSQFSGNTIYF. DNA of the CDR3: TGTACCAGCAGTCAGTTCTCTGGAAACACCATATATTTT.

The V gene is TRBV20-1, the J gene TRBJ2-3; unclear D gene. Trimming removed 3 bases from V and 6 bases from J, with 13 bases in between. The CDR3 spans 13 residues. Per germline, CDR1 DFQATT and CDR2 SNEGSKA (reference sequence). The CDR3 DNA reads TGCAGTGCTAGTCCTGAAACACACGATACGCAGTATTTT. Its protein product is CSASPETHDTQYF.